The 29 T cell receptor beta chains below come from one sample, sequenced in a study of monozygotic twins with inflammatory bowel disease. For each CDR3 protein, TCRdb gives one entry from its re-call of the 5' RACE reads, without DNA. This repertoire comprises around 150,000 distinct CDR3 sequences; its ten largest clones make up 2.8%. Sequenced input: blood. The source of these receptors is a human donor with ulcerative colitis or Crohn's disease, or a healthy co-twin of an affected twin (not recorded which).

The J gene is TRBJ1-2, the V gene TRBV6-2 or TRBV6-3. Germline lookup yields CDR1 MNHEY and CDR2 SVGEGT. The CDR3 has 15 amino acids. This CDR3 is CASSYVASYQMGYTF.

This chain connects TRBV6-1 to TRBJ1-4; TCRdb names TRBD1, which stays unverified in the absence of DNA. CDR3 length equals 17 residues. Germline V gene lookup returns CDR1 MNHNS and CDR2 SASEGT. CDR3: CASSLNRVAGRNEKLFF.

The chain combines TRBV14 with TRBJ2-1; the D call of TRBD2 rests on TCRdb alone, since no DNA is present to check it. This CDR3 spans 15 amino acids. Looked up from germline, CDR1 is SGHDN and CDR2 is FVKESK. The CDR3 loop is CASSSHGGRMNEQFF. The whole variable domain, filled in from reference TRBV14 and TRBJ2-1, reads EAGVTQFPSHSVIEKGQTVTLRCDPISGHDNLYWYRRVMGKEIKFLLHFVKESKQDESGMPNNRFLAERTGGTYSTLKVQPAELEDSGVYFCASSSHGGRMNEQFFGPGTRLTVL.

The chain uses TRBV28 and TRBJ2-7; TCRdb indicates TRBD1, and absent DNA this call remains unverified. This CDR3 is 13 amino acids long. Germline CDR1 MDHEN, CDR2 SYDVKM. CDR3 loop: CASSPSNSYEQYF.

This rearrangement joins TRBV7-9 to TRBJ1-5; the TRBD1 assignment by TCRdb is unverifiable without DNA. Per the germline V gene, CDR1 is SEHNR and CDR2 is FQNEAQ (reference sequence). The CDR3 is 16 amino acids. CDR3 protein: CASSLARDPWDQPQHF.

CDR3: CASSLGGALLGEQFF. This rearrangement joins TRBV7-6 to TRBJ2-1; the TRBD2 assignment by TCRdb is unverifiable without DNA. CDR1 SGHVS and CDR2 FNYEAQ come from the germline V gene. This CDR3 has 15 residues.

This chain links TRBV2 with TRBJ2-3; TCRdb lists TRBD2, though no DNA is available to test this call. CDR3 length: 12 residues. The germline V gene encodes CDR1 SNHLY and CDR2 FYNNEI. CDR3 region: CASQRDSATQYF.

This chain uses TRBV6-2 or TRBV6-3 with TRBJ2-7. CDR1 and CDR2 (germline): MNHEY, SVGEGT. The CDR3 loop spans 15 amino acids. The CDR3 region is CASSYSRTSSYEQYF.

The V and J genes are TRBV7-9 and TRBJ2-1; the TRBD2 assignment by TCRdb is unverifiable without DNA. The CDR3 covers 16 residues. From germline, CDR1 is SEHNR and CDR2 FQNEAQ (reference sequence). The CDR3 sequence: CASSPRSSGTYNEQFF. Full variable domain (outside the CDR3, taken from reference TRBV7-9 and TRBJ2-1): DTGVSQNPRHKITKRGQNVTFRCDPISEHNRLYWYRQTLGQGPEFLTYFQNEAQLEKSRLLSDRFSAERPKGSFSTLEIQRTEQGDSAMYLCASSPRSSGTYNEQFFGPGTRLTVL.

The chain couples TRBV2 to TRBJ2-1; the TCRdb D gene call, TRBD2, has no DNA to confirm it. CDR3 length: 14 residues. Germline CDR1 SNHLY, CDR2 FYNNEI. The CDR3 protein is CASTPGGRRPEQFF.

The rearrangement uses TRBV7-3 and TRBJ2-1; checking the TCRdb D call of TRBD1 is not possible without DNA. The germline CDR1 and CDR2 sequences are SGHTA and FQGTGA. The CDR3 is 13 residues long. This chain's CDR3 is CASSSNRGNEQFF. The whole variable domain, remainder taken from reference TRBV7-3 and TRBJ2-1, is GAGVSQTPSNKVTEKGKYVELRCDPISGHTALYWYRQSLGQGPEFLIYFQGTGAADDSGLPNDRFFAVRPEGSVSTLKIQRTERGDSAVYLCASSSNRGNEQFFGPGTRLTVL.

The chain joins TRBV5-1 to TRBJ2-4; with no DNA, the TCRdb D assignment of TRBD1 cannot be verified. The CDR3 runs 14 residues. Germline loops: CDR1 SGHRS, CDR2 YFSETQ. CDR3 loop: CASSLDRGPNMQYF.

This rearrangement joins TRBV3-1 to TRBJ1-6; TCRdb's assignment of TRBD1 cannot be checked, as there is no DNA. The CDR3 extends over 14 amino acids. The germline V gene encodes CDR1 LGHDT and CDR2 YNNKEL (reference sequence). The CDR3 loop is CASSHGQGGSPLHF.

V gene TRBV2 combines with J gene TRBJ2-7; TCRdb's D call, TRBD2, is unchecked because there is no DNA. CDR3 length: 20 amino acids. The V gene's germline CDR1 is SNHLY and CDR2 FYNNEI. CDR3 loop: CASSEMGLGSGSRLSYEQYF.

The chain recombines TRBV27 with TRBJ1-6; TCRdb indicates TRBD1, and absent DNA this call remains unverified. The germline V gene encodes CDR1 MNHEY and CDR2 SMNVEV (reference sequence). This CDR3 region has 13 residues. The CDR3 sequence: CASTPIRDSPLHF.

The chain has TRBV29-1 and TRBJ1-1; the D gene TCRdb calls, TRBD1, cannot be checked with no DNA. Germline V gives CDR1 SQVTM, CDR2 ANQGSEA. The CDR3 has 12 residues. CDR3: CSVGATGPGAFF.

The V and J genes are TRBV28 and TRBJ2-7; there is no DNA to check the TCRdb D call of TRBD1. The CDR3 totals 14 residues. The germline CDR1 and CDR2 sequences are MDHEN and SYDVKM. The CDR3 protein is CASSLYTGEDEQYF.

The rearrangement joins TRBV28 to TRBJ2-5; the TCRdb call, TRBD1, lacks DNA for checking. The length of the CDR3 is 15 residues. Germline CDR1 MDHEN, CDR2 SYDVKM. The CDR3 region is CASYEAGQSQETQYF.

The chain carries TRBV20-1 and TRBJ2-1; the D gene TCRdb calls, TRBD2, cannot be checked with no DNA. The CDR3 length is 14 residues. Germline V CDR1 and CDR2: DFQATT, SNEGSKA (reference sequence). This CDR3 reads CSARKRETYNEQFF.

Here the CDR3 reads CASSHEREASYNEQFF. The rearrangement joins TRBV5-1 to TRBJ2-1; TCRdb's D call of TRBD2 is untestable without DNA. This CDR3 has 16 amino acids. Germline CDR1 reads SGHRS; CDR2 reads YFSETQ.

The chain is built from TRBV27 and TRBJ1-2; the TCRdb call, TRBD1, lacks DNA for checking. The CDR3 is 13 amino acids. Germline V gene data show CDR1 as MNHEY and CDR2 as SMNVEV (reference sequence). The CDR3 reads CASSFPGAGGYTF.

CDR3 sequence: CSARDPGALRTEAFF. The chain is built from TRBV20-1 and TRBJ1-1. Germline CDR1 is DFQATT and CDR2 is SNEGSKA (reference sequence). The CDR3 contains 15 residues.

V gene TRBV27 combines with J gene TRBJ2-1; the D call from TCRdb, TRBD1, cannot be confirmed without DNA. CDR1 is MNHEY, CDR2 SMNVEV, per germline (reference sequence). The length of the CDR3 is 15 residues. The CDR3: CASSPRSRFNNEQFF.

The chain couples TRBV5-1 to TRBJ2-1; TCRdb's D gene call, TRBD2, goes unchecked for lack of DNA. The V gene's germline CDR1 is SGHRS and CDR2 YFSETQ. The CDR3 totals 15 residues. The CDR3 protein is CASSLSRESFDEQFF.

CDR3 loop: CASSPGGAAYEQYF. The V gene is TRBV12-3 or TRBV12-4, the J gene TRBJ2-7; the TCRdb D gene call, TRBD1, has no DNA to confirm it. This CDR3 has 14 residues.

This chain connects TRBV5-1 to TRBJ2-2; TCRdb's D call, TRBD1, is unchecked because there is no DNA. This CDR3 has 15 amino acids. The germline CDR1 and CDR2 sequences are SGHRS and YFSETQ. CDR3 in amino acids: CASSLSNRGLGELFF.

The rearrangement links TRBV5-6 to TRBJ1-2; the TRBD1 assignment by TCRdb is unverifiable without DNA. Germline values: CDR1 SGHDT, CDR2 YYEEEE. The CDR3 loop spans 14 amino acids. This chain's CDR3 is CASSLYRSGYGYTF.

This chain joins TRBV12-3 or TRBV12-4 and TRBJ2-1. CDR3 length: 16 amino acids. The CDR3: CASSLALASSYNEQFF.

The chain combines TRBV11-2 with TRBJ2-4; no DNA is available, so the TRBD2 call from TCRdb remains unchecked. Germline V gene sequence: CDR1 SGHAT, CDR2 FQNNGV. The CDR3 extends over 19 amino acids. The CDR3 loop is CASSLGSYWTSKHGNIQYF.